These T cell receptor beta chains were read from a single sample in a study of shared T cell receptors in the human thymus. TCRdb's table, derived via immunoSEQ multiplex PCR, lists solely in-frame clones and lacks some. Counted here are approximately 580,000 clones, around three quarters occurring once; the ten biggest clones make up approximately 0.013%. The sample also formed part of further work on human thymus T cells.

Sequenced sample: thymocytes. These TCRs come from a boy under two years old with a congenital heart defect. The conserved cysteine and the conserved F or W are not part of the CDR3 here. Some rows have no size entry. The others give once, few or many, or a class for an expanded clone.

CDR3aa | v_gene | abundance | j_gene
ASSLAGTGTENTEAF | TRBV11-2 | . | TRBJ1-1
ASSRQGGGELF | TRBV27 | . | TRBJ2-2
ASRTTGDRRQGTEAF | TRBV5-5 | few | TRBJ1-1
SVGQYTGANVLT | TRBV29-1 | . | TRBJ2-6
ASSLEGGARAAQY | TRBV7-2 | . | TRBJ2-3
ASNQLPQH | TRBV6-1 | . | TRBJ1-5
ASSARLAGGPETQY | TRBV5-6 | once | TRBJ2-5
AWRTSTDTQY | TRBV30 | . | TRBJ2-3
ASSPGLQAYEQY | TRBV27 | . | TRBJ2-7
SVEIFPGGFLGNTIY | TRBV29-1 | . | TRBJ1-3
SVVLAGANTDTQY | TRBV29-1 | . | TRBJ2-3
ASSPPRGYGYT | TRBV6-1 | . | TRBJ1-2
ASSLAGLAGYEQY | TRBV5-1 | . | TRBJ2-7
ASSLFSLSSEQY | TRBV28 | . | TRBJ2-7
ASSLRGQNNYGYT | TRBV5-6 | few | TRBJ1-2
ASSWETSGVGEQY | TRBV5-1 | . | TRBJ2-7
AISESGGPYIPHEQY | TRBV10-3 | . | TRBJ2-7
ASRRATLRVPYEQY | TRBV28 | . | TRBJ2-7
ASSIPSRTNNTGELF | TRBV19 | . | TRBJ2-2
ASSSDRVSNEQF | TRBV27 | . | TRBJ2-1
ASSYLTGSYEQY | TRBV6-5 | . | TRBJ2-7
ASSSGGQGRTEAF | TRBV18 | . | TRBJ1-1
ASSEAPPSGPGVNIQY | TRBV2 | few | TRBJ2-4
ASSPEGLAEETQY | TRBV27 | . | TRBJ2-5
ASRPHAGFCQPQH | TRBV27 | . | TRBJ1-5
ASSLDLETQY | TRBV7-2 | . | TRBJ2-5
ASSEQGAYEQY | TRBV10-1 | once | TRBJ2-7
ASRATGGSLNTQY | TRBV2 | few | TRBJ2-3
ASSGGGPYEQY | TRBV11-2 | . | TRBJ2-7
ASRPTGVYEQY | TRBV28 | few | TRBJ2-7
AITSLRDRSYEQY | TRBV10-3 | . | TRBJ2-7
ASSRWYRGDQPQH | TRBV7-9 | few | TRBJ1-5
SVGQGDRAEAF | TRBV29-1 | . | TRBJ1-1
ATLTHYGYT | TRBV19 | . | TRBJ1-2
ASSPDLNTEAF | TRBV6-5 | . | TRBJ1-1
ASSKSLTGDEQY | TRBV21-1 | . | TRBJ2-7
ASSLAYRVYEQY | TRBV5-1 | . | TRBJ2-7
ASSWRGQTQY | TRBV27 | . | TRBJ2-3
ASSQVRDRVYNEQF | TRBV4-2 | . | TRBJ2-1
ASSFSPLLNSPLH | TRBV5-1 | . | TRBJ1-6
ASSSGGRTEAF | TRBV5-6 | . | TRBJ1-1
ASSPGQSTDTQY | TRBV14 | . | TRBJ2-3
ASMLLGQGPTYEQY | TRBV27 | . | TRBJ2-7
ASSLGQGQGTDTQY | TRBV6-4 | few | TRBJ2-3
ASSQESYRGEETQY | TRBV4-3 | . | TRBJ2-5
ASSHEAGGNGELF | TRBV11-2 | . | TRBJ2-2
ASSRQGQAGEQY | TRBV7-9 | . | TRBJ2-7
ASSQEPPLGGRAEQY | TRBV4-3 | . | TRBJ2-7
ASSFRKPQDEAF | TRBV11-2 | . | TRBJ1-1
ASRPDRGRTTEAF | TRBV10-2 | . | TRBJ1-1
ASMGGWQPQH | TRBV6-4 | . | TRBJ1-5
ASSQVGREAANYGYT | TRBV14 | . | TRBJ1-2
ASSQSDRGQPYEQY | TRBV4-3 | . | TRBJ2-7
ASSFGRGGKVREQY | TRBV7-9 | . | TRBJ2-7